Below, 26 T cell receptor beta chains from the same sample are listed, as sequenced in a study of human T cells and chemical hapten exposure. TCRdb passed the RACE reads through MiXCR, listing each CDR3 protein once. This table holds roughly 380,000 distinct CDR3 sequences, just under 6.5% found once. Time point of the sample: patch test 2, 6 weeks after DPC sensitization. The treatment denotes: therapeutic diphenylcyclopropenone sensitization with weekly scalp DPC. The source material was whole blood, sampled in connection with sensitization to the hapten diphenylcyclopropenone (DPC). The source is a woman between 18 and 30 years old with alopecia areata. Some clones in this sample may be carry-over from other donors' samples.

This clonotype was detected ten times or more. This rearrangement joins TRBV12-3 or TRBV12-4 to TRBJ1-1; D might be TRBD1 (5 bases). Trimming removed 4 bases from V and 10 bases from J, with 13 bases in between. The CDR3 sequence is 12 residues long. The CDR3 region is CASSSGGRGAFF. The CDR3 region has the DNA TGTGCCAGCAGTTCTGGGGGAAGGGGAGCTTTCTTT.

This clonotype was found a few times. This chain uses TRBV27 with TRBJ2-1; 8 nucleotides line up with TRBD1. In germline, CDR1 is MNHEY, CDR2 SMNVEV (reference sequence). V was pared by 4 bases and J by 11 bases, with 4 bases of the junction left unmatched. The CDR3 consists of 12 residues. The CDR3 spells CASSSQGDKQFF. The DNA for the CDR3 is TGTGCCAGCAGTTCACAGGGGGATAAGCAGTTCTTC.

There are many counts of this clonotype. The V and J genes are TRBV7-2 and TRBJ2-3; 9 bases map to TRBD2. The trim removed 5 bases at V and 2 bases at J, leaving 8 bases unmatched. The length of the CDR3 is 16 residues. The V gene's germline CDR1 is SGHTA and CDR2 FQGNSA. The DNA for the CDR3 is TGTGCCAGCAGCCCATCGAGCGGGGGGCCCACAGATACGCAGTATTTT. It codes for CASSPSSGGPTDTQYF.

CDR3 in DNA: TGCAGTGCTCGTAGCGGGGGGGCCTACGAGCAGTACTTC. Translated: CSARSGGAYEQYF. The J gene is TRBJ2-7, the V gene TRBV20-1; 11 bases line up with TRBD2. Per the germline V gene, CDR1 is DFQATT and CDR2 is SNEGSKA (reference sequence). CDR3 length: 13 residues. J gave up 2 bases and V 5 bases, and 2 bases lay outside the gene matches.

The V call is TRBV6-5, the J call TRBJ2-3; D remains unclear. There are 15 residues in the CDR3. From germline, CDR1 is MNHEY and CDR2 SVGAGI. V was clipped by 3 bases and J by 1 base, with 11 bases between them. DNA of the CDR3: TGTGCCAGCAGTTATTCACGAGATCGCACAGATACGCAGTATTTT. It encodes CASSYSRDRTDTQYF.

This clonotype was counted a few times. The chain couples TRBV4-3 to TRBJ1-1, with D tentatively TRBD1 (6 bases). Per germline, CDR1 LGHNA and CDR2 YSLEER. The CDR3 sequence is 15 residues long. Trimming removed 2 bases at V and 3 bases at J, with 13 bases between. The CDR3 coding sequence is TGCGCCAGCAGCCAACTAGCCAGGGGAGACACTGAAGCTTTCTTT. This sequence encodes CASSQLARGDTEAFF.

This chain links TRBV12-3 or TRBV12-4 with TRBJ2-3; TRBD2 agrees at 11 bases. V shed 3 bases, J shed 0 bases, and the junction held 5 bases outside the gene matches. The CDR3 length is 17 residues. The CDR3 loop reads CASSFQVAGGSTDTQYF. The CDR3 region has the DNA TGTGCCAGCAGTTTCCAGGTAGCGGGGGGGAGCACAGATACGCAGTATTTT.

This clonotype was seen only a few times. The chain uses TRBV29-1 and TRBJ2-5; a weak D match, TRBD2 (6 bases). The germline gives CDR1 SQVTM, CDR2 ANQGSEA. The CDR3 runs to 13 residues. The V gene lost 0 bases and the J gene lost 4 bases, with 9 bases spanning the gap. The CDR3 nucleotides read TGCAGCGTTGAAGAGACTAGTTCAGAGACCCAGTACTTC. Protein: CSVEETSSETQYF.

The chain links TRBV28 to TRBJ2-3; D call uncertain. V was pared by 6 bases and J by 2 bases, with 18 bases between. CDR1 is MDHEN, CDR2 SYDVKM, per germline. This CDR3 is built from 16 residues. CDR3 DNA sequence: TGTGCCAGCAGCCCTCCCCGCAGCGTGTACACAGATACGCAGTATTTT. This encodes CASSPPRSVYTDTQYF.

V gene TRBV7-8 combines with J gene TRBJ1-1, with D perhaps matching TRBD1 (6 bases). Trimming removed 5 bases from V and 7 bases from J, with 11 bases in between. This CDR3 contains 12 residues. The V gene's germline CDR1 is SGHVS and CDR2 FQNEAQ. The CDR3 DNA reads TGTGCCAGCAGCAGGGGGGGGCGTGAAGCTTTCTTT. Protein sequence: CASSRGGREAFF.

As DNA, the CDR3 is TGCAGTGTCCTCACAGGGGGAGGCACTGAAGCTTTCTTT. Protein sequence: CSVLTGGGTEAFF. The J gene is TRBJ1-1, the V gene TRBV20-1, with 8 positions matching TRBD1. The CDR3 spans 13 residues. Germline assignment: CDR1 DFQATT and CDR2 SNEGSKA (reference sequence). The ends lost 7 bases at V and 4 bases at J; junction bases unmatched: 8.

This clonotype was seen many times. The chain carries TRBV4-3 and TRBJ2-2; 12 positions agree with TRBD2. There are 17 residues in the CDR3. Trimming took 1 base from V and 7 from J; bases not matched to a gene: 7. From germline, CDR1 is LGHNA and CDR2 YSLEER. The CDR3 bases are TGCGCCAGCAGCCAAGCACCTAGCGGGGGGGAAGGCGGGGAGCTGTTTTTT. It translates to CASSQAPSGGEGGELFF.

The chain combines TRBV7-9 with TRBJ2-1; 8 nucleotides align to TRBD2. The CDR3 is 14 residues long. The V gene's germline CDR1 is SEHNR and CDR2 FQNEAQ (reference sequence). The ends lost 4 bases at V and 5 bases at J; junction bases unmatched: 4. This CDR3 is CASSSFGGDNEQFF. In DNA form, the CDR3 reads TGTGCCAGCAGCTCTTTCGGGGGGGACAATGAGCAGTTCTTC. Together with reference TRBV7-9 and TRBJ2-1, the CDR3 gives the full variable domain: DTGVSQNPRHKITKRGQNVTFRCDPISEHNRLYWYRQTLGQGPEFLTYFQNEAQLEKSRLLSDRFSAERPKGSFSTLEIQRTEQGDSAMYLCASSSFGGDNEQFFGPGTRLTVL.

The CDR3 sequence: CASSEPVGTDTQYF. DNA of the CDR3: TGTGCCAGCAGCGAGCCGGTTGGCACAGATACGCAGTATTTT. The chain uses TRBV7-9 and TRBJ2-3; D not resolved. The CDR3 extends over 14 amino acids. CDR1 and CDR2 (germline): SEHNR, FQNEAQ (reference sequence). V was pared by 5 bases and J by 1 base, with 10 bases between.

The gene calls are TRBV6-2 or TRBV6-3 and TRBJ1-2; D perhaps matches TRBD1 (5 bases). The CDR3 contains 13 residues. Germline CDR1 MNHEY, CDR2 SVGEGT. The germline V and J ends were trimmed by 8 bases and 4 bases, with 14 bases remaining between them. Here the CDR3 reads CASGKTVFYGYTF. The DNA of the CDR3 is TGTGCCAGCGGCAAGACAGTGTTCTATGGCTACACCTTC.

The chain has TRBV18 and TRBJ2-3; 11 bases agree with TRBD2. The CDR3 spans 16 residues. Germline CDR1 KGHSH, CDR2 LQKENI. Unmatched junction bases numbered 2, after V lost 3 bases and J lost 0 bases. The CDR3 nucleotides read TGTGCCAGCTCACCGGGACTAGCGGAGAGCACAGATACGCAGTATTTT. Its translation is CASSPGLAESTDTQYF.

This clonotype was recorded at least ten times. The chain is built from TRBV6-6 and TRBJ1-3; a possible D gene is TRBD1 (5 bases). Germline CDR1 MNHNY, CDR2 SVGAGI (reference sequence). The CDR3 extends over 14 amino acids. V was cut by 4 bases and J by 4 bases, with 11 bases left in between. The CDR3 coding sequence is TGTGCCAGCAGTTCAGGGACGGAAGGAAACACCATATATTTT. Translated: CASSSGTEGNTIYF.

V usage is TRBV4-1 and J usage is TRBJ1-5; the D is unclear. The CDR3 contains 13 residues. CDR1 is MGHRA and CDR2 is YSYEKL in the germline V gene. Trimming took 4 bases from V and 6 from J, leaving 10 bases between them. CDR3 DNA: TGCGCCAGCAGCCCCCAGATGGGTCAGCCCCAGCATTTT. Translated, it gives CASSPQMGQPQHF.

J is TRBJ2-7 and V is TRBV10-3; D is possibly TRBD2 (7 bases). This CDR3 region has 16 residues. Per germline, CDR1 ENHRY and CDR2 SYGVKD. With 4 bases removed from V and 6 bases from J, the gap between germline ends came to 22 bases. Written as DNA, the CDR3 is TGTGCCATCAGTGGCGGGACACTGGGGGGGGACACCGAGCAGTACTTC. Translating it yields CAISGGTLGGDTEQYF.

This clonotype was observed many times. The chain recombines TRBV5-1 with TRBJ2-7, with D possibly TRBD1 on 6 matching bases. CDR1 and CDR2 (germline): SGHRS, YFSETQ. V dropped 0 bases and J dropped 5 bases, with 12 bases sitting between them. CDR3 length equals 14 residues. The CDR3 loop is CASSLAGTTHEQYF. DNA for the CDR3: TGCGCCAGCAGCTTGGCCGGGACAACCCACGAGCAGTACTTC.

This clonotype was seen a handful of times. The V call is TRBV2, the J call TRBJ2-5; possible D gene TRBD2, 6 bases. The germline gives CDR1 SNHLY, CDR2 FYNNEI. V dropped 11 bases and J dropped 0 bases, with 16 bases sitting between them. The CDR3 is 14 residues long. The CDR3 DNA reads TGTGCCTTATATGCGGAGGGCAACCAAGAGACCCAGTACTTC. Protein: CALYAEGNQETQYF.

The chain joins TRBV6-1 to TRBJ1-5; D uncertain. CDR1 MNHNS and CDR2 SASEGT come from the germline V gene. This CDR3 is built from 14 residues. V lost 6 bases and J 4 bases, leaving 13 bases between the germline ends. CDR3 protein: CASSRVIVNQPQHF. CDR3 in DNA: TGTGCCAGCAGCCGTGTTATCGTGAATCAGCCCCAGCATTTT.

This clonotype was seen a handful of times. V gene TRBV20-1 combines with J gene TRBJ2-1; D remains unclear. CDR1 is DFQATT, CDR2 SNEGSKA, per germline (reference sequence). Trimming shortened V by 6 bases and J by 0 bases, and 15 bases separated the two germline ends. The CDR3 has 15 amino acids. In DNA, the CDR3 is TGCAGTGCCGCCATACTAACCCGCTCCTACAATGAGCAGTTCTTC. Protein sequence: CSAAILTRSYNEQFF.

The rearrangement joins TRBV6-5 to TRBJ1-4; 12 bases agree with TRBD1. V trimming: 5 bases; J trimming: 8 bases; junction bases outside the gene matches: 12. The CDR3 has 17 amino acids. From germline, CDR1 is MNHEY and CDR2 SVGAGI. CDR3 protein: CASSPGTGGGGVEKLFF. CDR3 nucleotides: TGTGCCAGCAGTCCGGGGACAGGGGGCGGAGGGGTGGAAAAACTGTTTTTT.

This clonotype was found many times. The chain recombines TRBV4-2 with TRBJ1-2; D unclear. This CDR3 has 14 amino acids. CDR1 is LGHNA and CDR2 is YNFKEQ in the germline V gene. V shed 0 bases and J shed 2 bases, with 7 bases lying between them. The CDR3 here is CASSQEEVNYGYTF. In DNA form, the CDR3 reads TGTGCCAGCAGCCAAGAGGAAGTGAACTATGGCTACACCTTC.

The table lists this clonotype with a few counts. This sequence joins TRBV20-1 and TRBJ2-1; TRBD2 aligns across 12 bases. Unmatched junction bases numbered 5, after V lost 4 bases and J lost 4 bases. CDR1 DFQATT and CDR2 SNEGSKA come from the germline V gene (reference sequence). There are 15 residues in the CDR3. This chain's CDR3 is CSANVLAGGYNEQFF. In DNA, the CDR3 is TGCAGTGCTAACGTACTAGCGGGGGGATACAATGAGCAGTTCTTC.